Presented here are 28 T cell receptor beta chains from one specimen sequenced in a study of T cell repertoires in cytomegalovirus infection. No antigen is known for these receptors. Each CDR3 protein gets one entry after TCRdb re-called the reads with MiXCR. The sample lists 900,000 to 950,000 distinct CDR3 sequences; around 31% were seen once. Source: cultured CD8+ T cells from PBMCs, taken from culture after CMV antigen stimulation. The receptors shown here come from a human donor in good health (CMV status not recorded). Some clones in this sample may be carry-over from other donors' samples.

The chain joins TRBV4-1 to TRBJ2-5; TRBD1 matches 7 bases. CDR3 length: 13 amino acids. Germline V gene sequence: CDR1 MGHRA, CDR2 YSYEKL. After removal of 8 bases from V and 2 bases from J, the junction contained 5 bases not matched to a gene. This CDR3 reads CASRGQAQETQYF. CDR3 sequence (DNA): TGCGCCAGCCGCGGACAGGCGCAAGAGACCCAGTACTTC.

In this sample, this clonotype turned up many times. J is TRBJ1-5 and V is TRBV28; D ambiguous. V lost 8 bases and J lost 0, with 5 bases in between. This CDR3 contains 12 residues. The germline V gene has CDR1 MDHEN and CDR2 SYDVKM. The CDR3 loop reads CASGYSNQPQHF. The CDR3 coding sequence is TGTGCCAGCGGCTATAGCAATCAGCCCCAGCATTTT.

This clonotype appeared a single time. V gene TRBV24-1 combines with J gene TRBJ2-6; D gene unclear. CDR1 is KGHDR and CDR2 is SFDVKD in the germline V gene. The CDR3 is 13 amino acids. The V end lost 7 bases, the J end lost 4 bases, and 7 bases lay between the germline ends. The CDR3 loop is CATSASGANVLTF. In DNA, the CDR3 is TGTGCCACCAGCGCCTCGGGGGCCAACGTCCTGACTTTC.

In this sample, this clonotype turned up a few times. This chain's CDR3 is CASSPPRTAYEQYF. The CDR3 DNA follows: TGTGCCAGCAGCCCCCCCCGGACAGCCTACGAGCAGTACTTC. This chain joins TRBV7-8 and TRBJ2-7, with D tentatively TRBD1 (6 bases). The V gene's germline CDR1 is SGHVS and CDR2 FQNEAQ. V was clipped by 5 bases and J by 2 bases, with 13 bases between them. The CDR3 runs 14 residues. The full variable domain, in which reference TRBV7-8 and TRBJ2-7 provide the parts outside the CDR3, is GAGVSQSPRYKVAKRGQDVALRCDPISGHVSLFWYQQALGQGPEFLTYFQNEAQLDKSGLPSDRFFAERPEGSVSTLKIQRTQQEDSAVYLCASSPPRTAYEQYFGPGTRLTVT.

The chain carries TRBV27 and TRBJ2-7; TRBD1 matches 8 bases. The junction had 9 bases not matched to a gene; V was cut back by 5 bases and J by 3 bases. Germline V gene lookup returns CDR1 MNHEY and CDR2 SMNVEV (reference sequence). The length of the CDR3 is 15 residues. DNA of the CDR3: TGTGCCAGCAGTCCCTCTTGGACAGGGAACTACGAGCAGTACTTC. This sequence encodes CASSPSWTGNYEQYF.

Only a few counts were recorded for this clonotype. The rearrangement links TRBV14 to TRBJ2-2, with D unresolved. The CDR3 runs 17 residues. The V and J ends lost 0 bases and 3 bases respectively, with 14 bases between them. Per germline, CDR1 SGHDN and CDR2 FVKESK. This CDR3 reads CASSQDYLGRHTGELFF. In DNA, the CDR3 is TGTGCCAGCAGCCAAGATTACTTAGGGCGGCACACCGGGGAGCTGTTTTTT.

The chain couples TRBV5-1 to TRBJ2-1, with 8 nucleotides matching TRBD2. The CDR3 has 13 residues. Germline V lookup: CDR1 SGHRS, CDR2 YFSETQ. With 6 bases clipped from V and 5 bases from J, the junction kept 4 bases outside the gene matches. The CDR3 loop reads CASNGGGNNEQFF. The CDR3 DNA is TGCGCCAGCAACGGCGGGGGGAACAATGAGCAGTTCTTC.

The J gene is TRBJ1-2, the V gene TRBV9; possibly TRBD1 for D (5 bases). V was clipped by 3 bases and J by 4 bases, with 13 bases between them. Germline V CDR1 and CDR2: SGDLS, YYNGEE. The CDR3 consists of 14 residues. DNA for the CDR3: TGTGCCAGCAGCGACGCAGGGCAGGTCTATGGCTACACCTTC. Its protein product is CASSDAGQVYGYTF.

This clonotype has just a few counts. The V call is TRBV4-2, the J call TRBJ2-2, with 9 positions matching TRBD2. CDR3 length: 17 amino acids. Germline CDR1 LGHNA, CDR2 YNFKEQ. The V and J ends lost 0 bases and 5 bases, in that order; junction bases with no gene match: 7. CDR3 residues: CASSQDLRGGGTGELFF. CDR3 in DNA: TGTGCCAGCAGCCAAGATCTGCGGGGGGGTGGGACCGGGGAGCTGTTTTTT.

CDR3 sequence reads: CASSYVLGDRYVAKNIQYF. The CDR3 nucleotides are TGTGCCAGCAGTTATGTCCTGGGGGACAGATATGTAGCCAAAAACATTCAGTACTTC. This rearrangement joins TRBV7-9 to TRBJ2-4, with 7 positions matching TRBD1. With V trimmed by 6 bases and J by 0 bases, 17 bases remained unmatched. The CDR3 extends over 19 amino acids. CDR1 and CDR2 from the germline V gene are SEHNR and FQNEAQ (reference sequence).

This chain's CDR3 is CASSYTGGGIGYTF. CDR3 DNA sequence: TGTGCCAGCAGTTATACAGGGGGCGGAATTGGCTACACCTTC. The chain recombines TRBV12-3 or TRBV12-4 with TRBJ1-2; 9 bases agree with TRBD1. The CDR3 length is 14 residues. The J segment lost 7 bases and the V segment lost 4 bases, leaving 7 bases of the junction unmatched.

This clonotype was counted only a few times. This chain joins TRBV7-8 and TRBJ2-5; 9 bases are a match to TRBD2. Germline loops: CDR1 SGHVS, CDR2 FQNEAQ. V was clipped by 1 base and J by 5 bases; unmatched bases: 14. This CDR3 is 18 amino acids long. The CDR3: CASSLGDLGGGAYETQYF. CDR3 sequence (DNA): TGTGCCAGCAGCTTAGGAGACCTCGGCGGGGGGGCCTATGAGACCCAGTACTTC.

This rearrangement joins TRBV7-6 to TRBJ1-2, with a possible D match to TRBD1 (6 bases). Trimming left V 0 bases short and J 3 bases short, with 11 bases between. This CDR3 has 15 residues. CDR1 is SGHVS and CDR2 is FNYEAQ in the germline V gene. CDR3 nucleotide sequence: TGTGCCAGCAGCTTAGCGCGCGGGGGCGACTATGGCTACACCTTC. It translates to CASSLARGGDYGYTF. The entire variable domain, with the rest obtained from reference TRBV7-6 and TRBJ1-2, is as follows: GAGVSQSPRYKVTKRGQDVALRCDPISGHVSLYWYRQALGQGPEFLTYFNYEAQQDKSGLPNDRFSAERPEGSISTLTIQRTEQRDSAMYRCASSLARGGDYGYTFGSGTRLTVV.

The rearrangement uses TRBV2 and TRBJ1-5, with TRBD1 matching over 10 bases. The CDR3 totals 16 residues. J gave up 3 bases and V 7 bases, and 9 bases lay outside the gene matches. CDR1 SNHLY and CDR2 FYNNEI come from the germline V gene. The CDR3 region is CASTLGTGEINQPQHF. The CDR3 DNA reads TGTGCCAGCACCCTTGGGACAGGGGAAATCAATCAGCCCCAGCATTTT.

The chain carries TRBV4-2 and TRBJ2-1; D remains ambiguous. The V end was cut by 1 base, the J end by 9 bases, with 13 bases between. CDR1 and CDR2 (germline): LGHNA, YNFKEQ. This CDR3 has 14 amino acids. The CDR3 loop is CASSQGATPIEQFF. The CDR3 DNA sequence: TGTGCCAGCAGCCAAGGTGCGACTCCCATTGAGCAGTTCTTC.

This clonotype was seen a few times. The J gene is TRBJ2-2, the V gene TRBV6-5, with unresolved D. The CDR3 runs 13 residues. Germline loops: CDR1 MNHEY, CDR2 SVGAGI. The ends were cut back, 7 bases at V and 0 bases at J, with 6 bases in the middle. The CDR3 reads CASNSPNTGELFF. The CDR3 region has the DNA TGTGCCAGCAATTCGCCGAACACCGGGGAGCTGTTTTTT.

There are a few counts of this clonotype. This sequence joins TRBV7-6 and TRBJ2-2; unclear D gene. Germline lookup yields CDR1 SGHVS and CDR2 FNYEAQ. With 6 bases removed from V and 1 base from J, the gap between germline ends came to 9 bases. The CDR3 totals 14 residues. The CDR3 DNA reads as TGTGCCAGCAGTCTTCAGAGGAACACCGGGGAGCTGTTTTTT. Translated, it gives CASSLQRNTGELFF.

Concerning this clonotype itself: Given a much more abundant clone one base away, this may be a read error. The V call is TRBV27, the J call TRBJ1-2; weak D call: TRBD1 (5 bases). V was clipped by 4 bases and J by 0 bases, with 12 bases between them. The CDR3 runs to 15 residues. CDR1 and CDR2 from the germline V gene are MNHEY and SMNVEV (reference sequence). The DNA for the CDR3 is TGTGCCAGCAGTTCTCAGGGTCTAACTAACTATGGCTACACCTTC. Translated: CASSSQGLTNYGYTF.

This clonotype has at least ten counts. The J gene is TRBJ1-1, the V gene TRBV7-2; D might be TRBD1 (5 bases). Trimming shortened V by 3 bases and J by 3 bases, and 14 bases separated the two germline ends. The germline gives CDR1 SGHTA, CDR2 FQGNSA. The CDR3 has 15 residues. The CDR3 protein is CASSFGRRGDTEAFF. CDR3 nucleotides: TGTGCCAGCAGCTTCGGGCGTCGGGGGGACACTGAAGCTTTCTTT.

This sequence joins TRBV3-1 and TRBJ2-7, with 9 bases identical to TRBD1. Germline V gene sequence: CDR1 LGHDT, CDR2 YNNKEL (reference sequence). V lost 0 bases and J lost 3; bases outside the gene matches: 3. The CDR3 is made up of 15 amino acids. The CDR3: CASSQDTGGSYEQYV. The CDR3, as DNA: TGTGCCAGCAGCCAAGATACAGGGGGCAGCTACGAGCAGTACGTC.

In its sample, this clonotype was seen a few times. The chain combines TRBV7-2 with TRBJ1-1, with D perhaps TRBD1 (5 bases). V was trimmed by 4 bases and J by 0 bases, leaving 18 bases between them. Germline CDR1 reads SGHTA; CDR2 reads FQGNSA. This CDR3 spans 17 amino acids. Here the CDR3 DNA reads TGTGCCAGCAGCTCACGTTTTGAGGGGCGGGTGAACACTGAAGCTTTCTTT. Its protein product is CASSSRFEGRVNTEAFF.

This clonotype was seen more than once but under ten times. J is TRBJ1-2 and V is TRBV25-1, with D unresolved. The V end was cut by 2 bases, the J end by 2 bases, with 9 bases between. Germline V gene sequence: CDR1 MGHDK, CDR2 SYGVNS. The CDR3 is made up of 14 amino acids. CDR3 nucleotide sequence: TGTGCCAGCAGTGAAGGACCCTTCAACTATGGCTACACCTTC. Residues: CASSEGPFNYGYTF.

This clonotype was detected a few times. The chain is built from TRBV7-9 and TRBJ2-3; 11 positions match TRBD2. Per the germline V gene, CDR1 is SEHNR and CDR2 is FQNEAQ (reference sequence). With 5 bases clipped from V and 3 bases from J, the junction kept 4 bases outside the gene matches. This CDR3 comprises 15 residues. CDR3 in amino acids: CASSTPSGGTDTQYF. CDR3 DNA sequence: TGTGCCAGCAGCACTCCTAGCGGGGGGACAGATACGCAGTATTTT.

This clonotype appeared a few times. This chain uses TRBV28 with TRBJ1-2; D is ambiguous. The CDR3 contains 16 residues. Trimming took off 7 bases at V and 0 bases at J, with 18 bases between the two ends. CDR1 and CDR2 (germline): MDHEN, SYDVKM. Here the CDR3 DNA reads TGTGCCAGCATGGTTCCCTCGCCAGGTTCTAACTATGGCTACACCTTC. It specifies CASMVPSPGSNYGYTF.

This clonotype has only a few counts. This chain links TRBV5-5 with TRBJ2-5, with 8 bases fitting TRBD1. This CDR3 region has 13 residues. CDR1 is SGHKS and CDR2 is YYEKEE in the germline V gene (reference sequence). V was clipped by 6 bases and J by 9 bases; unmatched bases: 10. The CDR3 region is CASITAQGAAQYF. The CDR3 region has the DNA TGTGCCAGCATCACTGCTCAGGGGGCCGCCCAGTACTTC.

There are a few counts of this clonotype. Written as DNA, the CDR3 is TGTGCCAGCAGCTCCACTAGCGGGGGGCAGGACCGGGAGCTGTTTTTT. Amino acid sequence: CASSSTSGGQDRELFF. The V and J genes are TRBV6-2 or TRBV6-3 and TRBJ2-2; TRBD2 matches 12 bases. Germline V gene sequence: CDR1 MNHEY, CDR2 SVGEGT. CDR3 length: 16 residues. Trimming cost V 6 bases and J 9 bases; bases outside gene matches: 11.

This clonotype showed up just a few times. The rearrangement uses TRBV6-5 and TRBJ2-2; D remains ambiguous. V was cut by 0 bases and J by 7 bases, with 6 bases left in between. This CDR3 spans 13 amino acids. Germline lookup yields CDR1 MNHEY and CDR2 SVGAGI. The CDR3 loop is CASSYSGIGELFF. In DNA, the CDR3 is TGTGCCAGCAGTTACTCAGGAATCGGGGAGCTGTTTTTT.

This clonotype was seen more than once but under ten times. The chain recombines TRBV5-5 with TRBJ2-3, with D perhaps TRBD1 (5 bases). This CDR3 is 13 amino acids long. Trimming left V 4 bases short and J 1 base short, with 7 bases between. Germline assignment: CDR1 SGHKS and CDR2 YYEKEE (reference sequence). This CDR3 reads CASSMTGTDTQYF. In nucleotides, the CDR3 is TGTGCCAGCAGCATGACAGGCACAGATACGCAGTATTTT.